This T cell receptor beta chain was documented in a study of identical twins (dated by TCRdb to 2016 to 2017). For the study in its entirety: To test whether fetal clonotypes persist, this study deep-sequenced TCR alpha and beta repertoires from monozygotic twins, from unrelated adults of various ages, and from cord blood. To rule out contamination, the twin experiments were replicated at different times with different library preparation protocols. General study outcomes and caveats: A weaker excess of twin sharing was found in beta out-of-frame sequences because the signal-to-noise ratio was lowered by fewer shared sequences. Because the same donors could not be followed over many years, conclusions were based on cross-sectional statistical analysis. Zero-insertion analyses could be partly confounded by invariant T cells such as MAIT and iNKT, though diverse VJ usage argued against such confounding for most clonotypes. Out-of-frame TCR alpha sharing in monozygotic twins was systematically underestimated by recombination models, whereas sharing between unrelated individuals was in agreement with the recombination models. Compared with coincidental sharing between unrelated individuals, out-of-frame TCR alpha sequences shared between twins had an excess of sequences with low generation probability. Abundant cord blood beta clonotypes carried fewer insertions; young adult naive repertoires showed a weaker similar trend, while memory repertoires showed none.

The library was built by means of 5' RACE. Sequencer: Illumina HiSeq 2000. A universal primer binding site was added through template switching, and the final cDNA carried a unique molecular identifier so that TCR cDNA molecules could be counted accurately. Specific primers in the conserved constant-segment region were used to synthesize first-strand cDNA for the TCR alpha and beta chains. Each cDNA library was double barcoded, with a SMART-Mk sample barcode plus Illumina barcodes, to control for contamination. TruSeq adapter sequences along with Illumina sample barcodes were introduced in two successive PCR steps. TCR alpha and beta cDNA libraries were sequenced on the Illumina HiSeq platform with custom primers. Regarding the original processing steps: Unique molecular identifiers were extracted from raw reads with MiGEC, and CDR3 positions were determined with MiXCR. For each individual, recombination models were inferred using an EM algorithm with the repgenHMM and IGoR tools. The analysis of shared clonotypes was done with the tcR package in R, with sharing normalized by the product of cloneset sizes. Out-of-frame nonproductive sequences were analyzed to study raw recombination free of thymic and clonal selection effects. TCRdb reprocessed the public reads (quality trimming at Q25 with fastp, clone calling with MiXCR) and kept in-frame beta chains. Every entry covers one CDR3 protein and lists the most common genes and DNA from its rows. TCRdb's processing, not the study's, gives the V and J calls here. This sample holds nearly 650,000 distinct CDR3 sequences; roughly 7.1% were observed only once. The ten largest clones represent roughly 1.6% of the sample.

Only healthy Caucasian donors were included. The twin cohort consisted of three pairs of female monozygotic twins, all aged about 18 to 29 years. Peripheral blood mononuclear cells were used as the source from which RNA for TCR libraries was isolated. CDR1 SGHRS and CDR2 YFSETQ are derived from the germline V gene. The CDR3, from cysteine to phenylalanine, totals 16 residues. Just CDR3 DNA is preserved here, 48 bases in frame from base 1. V and J lose 0 bases and 0 bases, and a span of 10 bases separates them. This clonotype was picked up many times. Its target antigen remains unknown. One base away there is no much larger clone; base qualities are not given. These data were likewise used in another study, on yellow fever vaccine responses in identical twins. The second study, in turn, reports: The authors reported that the T cell response to vaccination in identical twins appeared partly convergent and partly personalized. In the study, vaccine-responding T cell clones were precisely tracked in identical twins.

What was sequenced was PBMCs. The V and J genes are TRBV5-1 and TRBJ2-1; no D gene call is confident. This receptor was identified in a woman under 30 in good health. The base sequence is TGCGCCAGCAGCTTGGGCAGGAAGAGCTCCTACAATGAGCAGTTCTTC. It encodes CASSLGRKSSYNEQFF.